The rows below give T cell receptor beta chains drawn from one sample of a study of human T cells and chemical hapten exposure. TCRdb passed the RACE reads through MiXCR, listing each CDR3 protein once. The sample includes fewer than 150,000 distinct CDR3 sequences, 12% of them seen just once. Sequenced here: whole blood, sampled in connection with sensitization to the hapten diphenylcyclopropenone (DPC). These receptors originate from a woman aged 50 to 60 with alopecia areata. Some clones in this sample may be carry-over from other donors' samples. Both conserved end residues are part of each CDR3. The order of the fields is clone size, D gene, V gene, J gene, CDR3 protein, CDR3 DNA. D genes are given only for firm matches. Part of the rows lack a size; the others show once, few, many or a class for expanded clones.

size: -
D: TRBD2
V: TRBV19
J: TRBJ2-7
CDR3: CASSMGLAGLSSYEQYF
DNA: TGTGCCAGTAGTATGGGACTAGCGGGACTTTCTTCCTACGAGCAGTACTTC

size: -
D: TRBD2
V: TRBV4-1
J: TRBJ2-2
CDR3: CASSQASGRYTGELFF
DNA: TGCGCCAGCAGCCAAGCTAGCGGGAGGTACACCGGGGAGCTGTTTTTT

size: few
D: -
V: TRBV12-3/TRBV12-4
J: TRBJ2-3
CDR3: CASRSGPSTDTQYF
DNA: TGTGCCAGCAGGAGCGGCCCTAGCACAGATACGCAGTATTTT

size: many
D: TRBD1
V: TRBV5-1
J: TRBJ1-5
CDR3: CASSLNRGRYQPQHF
DNA: TGCGCCAGCAGCTTGAACAGGGGGCGCTATCAGCCCCAGCATTTT

size: many
D: TRBD2
V: TRBV28
J: TRBJ2-1
CDR3: CASNRLGLAGDNEQFF
DNA: TGTGCCAGCAATCGCTTAGGACTAGCGGGAGACAATGAGCAGTTCTTC

size: few
D: -
V: TRBV7-9
J: TRBJ1-6
CDR3: CASSLGTVNSPLHF
DNA: TGTGCCAGCAGCTTAGGGACAGTGAATTCACCCCTCCACTTT

size: many
D: TRBD2
V: TRBV7-9
J: TRBJ2-3
CDR3: CAGGTSTDTQYF
DNA: TGTGCCGGCGGGACTAGTACAGATACGCAGTATTTT

size: -
D: TRBD1
V: TRBV29-1
J: TRBJ2-7
CDR3: CSVPRGQGSEQYF
DNA: TGCAGCGTTCCCAGGGGACAGGGGTCAGAGCAGTACTTC

size: few
D: TRBD1
V: TRBV10-3
J: TRBJ1-6
CDR3: CAISDPGQGTIYNSPLHF
DNA: TGTGCCATCAGTGACCCAGGACAGGGGACTATCTATAATTCACCCCTCCACTTT

size: many
D: -
V: TRBV30
J: TRBJ1-2
CDR3: CAWKEGRGGYTF
DNA: TGTGCCTGGAAGGAGGGTCGTGGCGGCTACACCTTC

size: -
D: TRBD1
V: TRBV20-1
J: TRBJ1-5
CDR3: CSADRGKNQPQHF
DNA: TGCAGTGCTGACAGGGGAAAGAATCAGCCCCAGCATTTT

size: many
D: TRBD1
V: TRBV18
J: TRBJ2-7
CDR3: CASSRARTGSSYEQYF
DNA: TGTGCCAGCTCAAGAGCTCGGACAGGGTCATCCTACGAGCAGTACTTC

size: -
D: -
V: TRBV6-5
J: TRBJ2-2
CDR3: CASSYFRSTGELFF
DNA: TGTGCCAGCAGTTACTTCAGGAGCACCGGGGAGCTGTTTTTT

size: -
D: TRBD2
V: TRBV20-1
J: TRBJ2-5
CDR3: CSARGSSGRAGETQYF
DNA: TGCAGTGCTAGAGGGTCTAGCGGGAGGGCCGGAGAGACCCAGTACTTC

size: -
D: -
V: TRBV28
J: TRBJ1-6
CDR3: CASTVLRGNSPLHF
DNA: TGTGCCAGCACCGTCTTGAGAGGGAATTCACCCCTCCACTTT

size: few
D: -
V: TRBV9
J: TRBJ1-2
CDR3: CASGTLRGDYGYTF
DNA: TGTGCCAGCGGTACACTCAGGGGAGACTATGGCTACACCTTC

size: -
D: TRBD1
V: TRBV7-9
J: TRBJ1-5
CDR3: CASSSRGTGGGQPQHF
DNA: TGTGCCAGCAGCTCCCGCGGGACAGGGGGCGGACAGCCCCAGCATTTT

size: -
D: -
V: TRBV4-1
J: TRBJ2-3
CDR3: CASSQLRTDTQYF
DNA: TGCGCCAGCAGCCAACTACGCACAGATACGCAGTATTTT